This T cell receptor beta chain was sequenced during a study of cytotoxic CD8 clonotypes in ibrutinib-treated CLL. Comment on this clone: Its antigen is unknown.

The CDR3 is 16 amino acids. From germline, CDR1 is SGHTA and CDR2 FQGTGA. The ends lost 2 bases at V and 0 bases at J; junction bases unmatched: 2. Measured with immunoSEQ multiplex PCR; TCRdb has only the in-frame clones, and not every one. The repertoire has about 20,000 clones, about three quarters of them found once; the top ten carry 7.2%. Study outcomes and limitations: Public clonotypes showed up rarely, and on treatment they shrank or held steady. At the start, clonality exceeded age-matched healthy donors and followed circulating CD8+ T-cell counts.

V usage is TRBV7-3 and J usage is TRBJ2-1; 9 bases fit TRBD2. The input for sequencing was PBMCs, taken before ibrutinib treatment. This clonotype was sampled from a human donor with chronic lymphocytic leukemia. CDR3 in amino acids: CASSLAGGVSYNEQFF. The CDR3 DNA reads as TGTGCCAGCAGCTTAGCGGGAGGGGTCTCCTACAATGAGCAGTTCTTC.